A single sample gave rise to the 4 T cell receptor beta chains below, sequenced in a study of blood T cell repertoires in COVID-19. TCRdb's copy holds only in-frame clones and misses some; the assay was immunoSEQ multiplex PCR. In the table there are 40,000 to 65,000 clones, about nine tenths of which are singletons. The specimen sequenced was peripheral blood. The receptors come from a man older than 75 with acute or convalescent COVID-19.

The chain couples TRBV6-5 to TRBJ2-1; 9 bases map to TRBD2. Trimming took 7 bases from V and 13 from J; bases not matched to a gene: 17. The CDR3 consists of 15 residues. CDR1 MNHEY and CDR2 SVGAGI come from the germline V gene. CDR3 DNA sequence: TGTGCCAGCATTCCCGGAATAGCGGGGGCGTCGGTACAGTTCTTC. As protein: CASIPGIAGASVQFF.

V is TRBV9 and J is TRBJ1-2; 8 nucleotides agree with TRBD1. The CDR3 is 15 amino acids. Germline V gene lookup returns CDR1 SGDLS and CDR2 YYNGEE. The V gene end was trimmed by 0 bases and the J gene end by 4 bases; junction bases not matched to a gene: 5. DNA for the CDR3: TGTGCCAGCAGCGTAGGGGGGACAGGCACCTATGGCTACACCTTC. It translates to CASSVGGTGTYGYTF.

This chain connects TRBV30 to TRBJ1-1; D might be TRBD1 (5 bases). The germline V and J ends were trimmed by 1 base and 0 bases, with 24 bases remaining between them. This CDR3 spans 19 amino acids. CDR1 is GTSNPN and CDR2 is SVGIG in the germline V gene (reference sequence). The CDR3 coding sequence is TGTGCCTGGAGTGCCCCGACATGGCGGGGGAAGAACATGAACACTGAAGCTTTCTTT. It specifies CAWSAPTWRGKNMNTEAFF.

This clone was detected a few times. V usage is TRBV3-1 (or the pseudogene TRBV3-2) and J usage is TRBJ2-7, with 8 bases aligning to TRBD2. The V segment lost 4 bases and the J segment 5 bases; nucleotides outside the gene matches: 13. Looked up from germline, CDR1 is LGHDT and CDR2 is YNNKEL (reference sequence). This CDR3 comprises 16 residues. The DNA for the CDR3 is TGTGCCAGCAGCCCCTTAAGCGGTAGCGGGGCCCACGAGCAGTACTTC. Translated: CASSPLSGSGAHEQYF.